The rows below give T cell receptor beta chains drawn from one sample of a study of CD8+CD57+ T cells in acquired aplastic anemia. TCRdb reanalysed the reads using MiXCR and keeps one entry per CDR3 protein. The sample contains around 180,000 distinct CDR3 sequences, 50% to 75% of which appear only once. Sequencing input: sorted CD4+, CD8+, or CD8+CD57+ T cells (not recorded which) from PBMCs. Receptors were obtained from a human donor in good health. CDR3s include the opening cysteine and the closing phenylalanine or tryptophan. Fields, in order: CDR3 protein, CDR3 DNA, V gene, J gene, D gene, clone size. The D gene is left open where the match is weak. Only some rows state a clone size, as once, few, many or a class for expanded clones.

cdr3_aa: CASSPGRGAEAFF
cdr3_nt: TGTGCCAGCAGCCCCGGTAGGGGGGCTGAAGCTTTCTTT
v_call: TRBV11-2
j_call: TRBJ1-1
d_call: -
clone_size: many

cdr3_aa: CASSKTGAGNTIYF
cdr3_nt: TGTGCCAGCAGTAAGACAGGGGCGGGAAACACCATATATTTT
v_call: TRBV25-1
j_call: TRBJ1-3
d_call: TRBD1
clone_size: -

cdr3_aa: CASSMDSRHYGYTF
cdr3_nt: TGTGCCAGCAGTATGGACAGTCGTCACTATGGCTACACCTTC
v_call: TRBV7-9
j_call: TRBJ1-2
d_call: -
clone_size: few

cdr3_aa: CATSGQGPTNEQFF
cdr3_nt: TGTGCCACCAGTGGACAGGGGCCCACCAATGAGCAGTTCTTC
v_call: TRBV24-1
j_call: TRBJ2-1
d_call: TRBD1
clone_size: -

cdr3_aa: CASSLAADYGYTF
cdr3_nt: TGCGCCAGCAGCTTGGCAGCGGACTATGGCTACACCTTC
v_call: TRBV5-1
j_call: TRBJ1-2
d_call: -
clone_size: many

cdr3_aa: CASSPTAEGLYF
cdr3_nt: TGTGCCAGCAGCCCGACGGCGGAGGGTCTGTACTTC
v_call: TRBV7-9
j_call: TRBJ2-7
d_call: -
clone_size: -

cdr3_aa: CASSYPGYEQYF
cdr3_nt: TGTGCCAGCAGTTACCCAGGGTACGAGCAGTACTTC
v_call: TRBV9
j_call: TRBJ2-7
d_call: -
clone_size: -

cdr3_aa: CASSLVGATELSPLHF
cdr3_nt: TGTGCCAGTAGCCTCGTCGGGGCCACGGAATTGTCACCCCTCCACTTT
v_call: TRBV19
j_call: TRBJ1-6
d_call: -
clone_size: many

cdr3_aa: CASSFYICSAGSYNEQFF
cdr3_nt: -
v_call: TRBV5-6
j_call: TRBJ2-1
d_call: -
clone_size: -

cdr3_aa: CASRDSYYNEQFF
cdr3_nt: TGTGCCAGCAGGGACAGCTACTACAATGAGCAGTTCTTC
v_call: TRBV2
j_call: TRBJ2-1
d_call: -
clone_size: once

cdr3_aa: CASSPDSTYEQYF
cdr3_nt: TGTGCCAGCAGCCCAGACAGTACCTACGAGCAGTACTTC
v_call: TRBV7-6
j_call: TRBJ2-7
d_call: -
clone_size: medium-sized

cdr3_aa: CASSEGTPEAFF
cdr3_nt: TGTGCCAGCAGTGAAGGCACCCCGGAAGCTTTCTTT
v_call: TRBV2
j_call: TRBJ1-1
d_call: -
clone_size: -

cdr3_aa: CASSFRGGGREQYF
cdr3_nt: TGTGCCAGCAGCTTCCGGGGGGGGGGACGCGAGCAGTACTTC
v_call: TRBV7-4
j_call: TRBJ2-7
d_call: TRBD2
clone_size: -

cdr3_aa: CAMMSRDRENTGELFF
cdr3_nt: TGTGCCATGATGTCCCGGGACAGGGAGAACACCGGGGAGCTGTTTTTT
v_call: TRBV10-3
j_call: TRBJ2-2
d_call: TRBD1
clone_size: -

cdr3_aa: CASSLRSEGTEASF
cdr3_nt: TGCGCCAGCAGCTTGCGGTCAGAGGGGACTGAAGCTTCCTTT
v_call: TRBV5-1
j_call: TRBJ1-1
d_call: -
clone_size: -

cdr3_aa: CASRLEEPRGQAYNEQFF
cdr3_nt: TGTGCAAGTCGCTTAGAGGAACCCAGGGGACAGGCCTACAATGAGCAGTTCTTC
v_call: TRBV12-2
j_call: TRBJ2-1
d_call: -
clone_size: many

cdr3_aa: CATSDNRGRQPQHF
cdr3_nt: TGTGCCACCAGTGATAACAGGGGCCGCCAGCCCCAGCATTTT
v_call: TRBV24-1
j_call: TRBJ1-5
d_call: TRBD1
clone_size: -

cdr3_aa: CASSLVDETQYF
cdr3_nt: TGCGCCAGCAGCTTGGTGGACGAGACCCAGTACTTC
v_call: TRBV5-1
j_call: TRBJ2-5
d_call: -
clone_size: many

cdr3_aa: CATSELGQGAKDYGYTF
cdr3_nt: TGTGCCACCAGTGAGTTGGGACAGGGGGCGAAAGACTATGGCTACACCTTC
v_call: TRBV24-1
j_call: TRBJ1-2
d_call: TRBD1
clone_size: -